The 17 T cell receptor beta chains presented below share a single source sample, sequenced in a study. TCRdb called the RT-PCR reads again in MiXCR, with one record for every CDR3 protein. The sample includes about 680,000 distinct CDR3 sequences, 13% to 15% seen only once; the top ten take about 3.9%. The source material was memory CD4+ T cells from blood. Every receptor here comes from a female donor in good health, serving as a healthy control.

This clonotype was picked up a small number of times. The CDR3 loop reads CASSLPDYAAFF. In nucleotides, the CDR3 is TGTGCCAGCAGCTTGCCAGACTACGCAGCTTTCTTT. The gene calls are TRBV7-9 and TRBJ1-1; no clear D gene. The germline V and J ends were trimmed by 3 bases and 10 bases, with 12 bases remaining between them. The length of the CDR3 is 12 residues. In germline, CDR1 is SEHNR, CDR2 FQNEAQ (reference sequence).

The chain recombines TRBV15 with TRBJ2-2; D is undetermined. The V end lost 0 bases, the J end lost 6 bases, and 14 bases lay between the germline ends. The CDR3 runs to 16 residues. CDR1 is LNHNV and CDR2 is YYDKDF in the germline V gene (reference sequence). The DNA for the CDR3 is TGTGCCACCAGCAGAGATGGCACCCAGATCGCCGGGGAGCTGTTTTTT. It specifies CATSRDGTQIAGELFF.

This clonotype was counted between two and nine times. The chain recombines TRBV10-3 with TRBJ2-1; a possible D gene is TRBD1 (6 bases). With 3 bases removed from V and 1 base from J, the gap between germline ends came to 13 bases. Germline CDR1 is ENHRY and CDR2 is SYGVKD. CDR3 length equals 16 residues. In DNA, the CDR3 is TGTGCCATCAGTGATATGGGAAGGGGGTCCTACAATGAGCAGTTCTTC. This encodes CAISDMGRGSYNEQFF.

This clonotype was observed many times. The chain combines TRBV10-3 with TRBJ2-7; 9 bases agree with TRBD1. V lost 6 bases to trimming and J lost 9 bases; unmatched junction nucleotides: 15. The CDR3 runs 15 residues. Germline lookup yields CDR1 ENHRY and CDR2 SYGVKD. Written as DNA, the CDR3 is TGTGCCATCAGACCAGCGAATTCCGGGACAGGGCCGCAGTACTTC. Protein: CAIRPANSGTGPQYF.

Ten or more counts support this clonotype. This sequence joins TRBV27 and TRBJ1-4; 11 positions agree with TRBD1. CDR1 and CDR2 from the germline V gene are MNHEY and SMNVEV (reference sequence). The CDR3 spans 13 residues. The J segment lost 8 bases and the V segment lost 4 bases, leaving 0 bases of the junction unmatched. The CDR3 DNA follows: TGTGCCAGCAGTTGGGACAGGGGGGAAAAACTGTTTTTT. Protein: CASSWDRGEKLFF.

This clonotype was counted many times. The chain joins TRBV4-2 to TRBJ2-4; TRBD2 might be the D (6 bases). Germline V gene sequence: CDR1 LGHNA, CDR2 YNFKEQ. V lost 4 bases and J 8 bases, leaving 18 bases between the germline ends. The CDR3 runs 15 residues. Here the CDR3 reads CASSPDRAPGDIQYF. The CDR3 bases are TGTGCCAGCAGCCCAGACCGGGCCCCGGGGGACATTCAGTACTTC.

V usage is TRBV18 and J usage is TRBJ2-7; 13 nucleotides line up with TRBD2. CDR1 is KGHSH and CDR2 is LQKENI in the germline V gene. The CDR3 covers 16 residues. V trimming: 3 bases; J trimming: 5 bases; junction bases outside the gene matches: 7. The CDR3 here is CASSPAGLAGAHEQYF. CDR3 bases: TGTGCCAGCTCACCTGCAGGACTAGCGGGAGCCCACGAGCAGTACTTC. Full variable domain (outside the CDR3, taken from reference TRBV18 and TRBJ2-7): NAGVMQNPRHLVRRRGQEARLRCSPMKGHSHVYWYRQLPEEGLKFMVYLQKENIIDESGMPKERFSAEFPKEGPSILRIQQVVRGDSAAYFCASSPAGLAGAHEQYFGPGTRLTVT.

The rearrangement uses TRBV11-2 and TRBJ2-5; D gene ambiguous. The ends were cut back, 6 bases at V and 5 bases at J, with 13 bases in the middle. Germline CDR1 SGHAT, CDR2 FQNNGV. The length of the CDR3 is 13 residues. DNA for the CDR3: TGTGCCAGCAGTCCCAGGATTCGGGAGACCCAGTACTTC. Its translation is CASSPRIRETQYF.

The rearrangement uses TRBV9 and TRBJ1-2; tentatively, D is TRBD1 (5 bases). Germline-derived CDR1 and CDR2 are SGDLS and YYNGEE. This CDR3 is built from 15 residues. Trimming stripped 4 bases from V and 2 bases from J, with 15 bases between. The DNA of the CDR3 is TGTGCCAGCAGCCCACGCGACAGTCAGAACTATGGCTACACCTTC. This encodes CASSPRDSQNYGYTF. Full variable domain (rest looked up from reference TRBV9 and TRBJ1-2): DSGVTQTPKHLITATGQRVTLRCSPRSGDLSVYWYQQSLDQGLQFLIQYYNGEERAKGNILERFSAQQFPDLHSELNLSSLELGDSALYFCASSPRDSQNYGYTFGSGTRLTVV.

V and J are TRBV12-3 or TRBV12-4 and TRBJ2-1; 9 bases agree with TRBD1. The CDR3 runs 16 residues. The V and J ends lost 6 bases and 0 bases, in that order; junction bases with no gene match: 6. The CDR3 loop reads CASSQGQGGSYNEQFF. The DNA for the CDR3 is TGTGCCAGCAGCCAGGGACAGGGAGGCTCCTACAATGAGCAGTTCTTC.

This clonotype was seen more than once but under ten times. The chain carries TRBV25-1 and TRBJ1-4; D is uncertain. Looked up from germline, CDR1 is MGHDK and CDR2 is SYGVNS. This CDR3 has 12 residues. The V gene lost 3 bases and the J gene lost 7 bases, with 6 bases spanning the gap. CDR3 amino acids: CASSEDSEKLFF. The CDR3 DNA reads as TGTGCCAGCAGTGAGGATAGTGAAAAACTGTTTTTT.

This clonotype was seen a handful of times. The chain combines TRBV10-3 with TRBJ2-3, with D hard to call. V was shortened by 2 bases and J by 5 bases, with 14 bases between the two germline ends. Per germline, CDR1 ENHRY and CDR2 SYGVKD. CDR3 length: 15 residues. CDR3 residues: CAISEGPSRGDTQYF. The DNA for the CDR3 is TGTGCCATCAGTGAGGGACCCTCGAGAGGAGATACGCAGTATTTT.

The sample holds many counts of this clonotype. The chain's CDR3 is CSVRTGAGAWDSPLHF. In DNA, the CDR3 is TGCAGTGTCAGGACGGGGGCGGGCGCCTGGGATTCACCCCTCCACTTT. The rearrangement joins TRBV20-1 to TRBJ1-6; maybe TRBD1 (6 bases). V was cut by 7 bases and J by 8 bases, with 24 bases left in between. Germline V CDR1 and CDR2: DFQATT, SNEGSKA (reference sequence). There are 16 residues in the CDR3.

The J gene is TRBJ2-1, the V gene TRBV5-1, with D uncertain. Germline CDR1 reads SGHRS; CDR2 reads YFSETQ. The germline V and J ends were trimmed by 0 bases and 4 bases, with 17 bases remaining between them. The CDR3 loop spans 17 amino acids. CDR3 loop: CASSLVRAGPDYNEQFF. Written as DNA, the CDR3 is TGCGCCAGCAGCTTGGTTCGGGCAGGTCCGGATTACAATGAGCAGTTCTTC.

The chain is built from TRBV5-5 and TRBJ2-3; TRBD1 matches at 7 bases. The germline gives CDR1 SGHKS, CDR2 YYEKEE (reference sequence). V dropped 1 base and J dropped 2; count of bases not matched to a gene: 10. This CDR3 has 17 amino acids. CDR3 sequence (DNA): TGTGCCAGCAGCTTGAGTCCCAGACAGGGTCACACAGATACGCAGTATTTT. Its translation is CASSLSPRQGHTDTQYF.

The chain uses TRBV28 and TRBJ1-5; no definite D call. The CDR3 has 12 residues. Germline CDR1 is MDHEN and CDR2 is SYDVKM. V was clipped by 6 bases and J by 4 bases, with 7 bases between them. CDR3 bases: TGTGCCAGCAGAGGACGGAATCAGCCCCAGCATTTT. It encodes CASRGRNQPQHF.

The J gene is TRBJ1-2, the V gene TRBV29-1, with D uncertain. CDR3 size: 11 residues. With 4 bases removed from V and 6 bases from J, the gap between germline ends came to 9 bases. The germline V gene encodes CDR1 SQVTM and CDR2 ANQGSEA. The CDR3 region has the DNA TGCAGCGTTGGGCGTGCGGATGGCTACACCTTC. Protein: CSVGRADGYTF.